A single sample gave rise to the 2 T cell receptor beta chains below, sequenced in a study of T cells in Graves' hyperthyroidism and ophthalmopathy (dated by TCRdb to between 2019 and 2020). To prepare the library, multiplex PCR was applied. TCRdb names Illumina HiSeq 2000 as the instrument used. TCR beta CDR3 regions were amplified from RNA transcripts. The TCR CDR3 was subjected to a first round of RT-PCR using the HTBI primer set and the Qiagen OneStep RT-PCR kit. Using fastp at Q25 and MiXCR, TCRdb reprocessed the public reads and kept productive beta chains. Rows are combined by CDR3 protein, so each entry shows the most common genes and DNA. This sample lists 300,000 to 450,000 distinct CDR3 sequences; around 18% were detected once. The top ten clones comprise around two fifths of the sample. The sequenced material came from blood. Receptor source: a man aged 18-30 years with Graves' ophthalmopathy.

The chain is built from TRBV6-1 and TRBJ2-5; D remains unclear. Between the trimmed V and J ends, which lost 8 bases and 2 bases, there was a span of 12 bases. This CDR3 region has 13 residues. Germline values: CDR1 MNHNS, CDR2 SASEGT. The chain's CDR3 is CASWSGPQETQYF. CDR3 coding DNA: TGTGCCAGCTGGTCCGGGCCACAAGAGACCCAGTACTTC.

The sample holds a few counts of this clonotype. This sequence joins TRBV29-1 and TRBJ2-3; 9 bases are a match to TRBD1. Germline V gene sequence: CDR1 SQVTM, CDR2 ANQGSEA. Germline trimming cut 5 bases from V and 6 bases from J; bases unmatched to any gene: 6. CDR3 length equals 13 residues. CDR3 protein: CSVYPTGGDTQYF. The DNA of the CDR3 is TGCAGCGTTTACCCAACAGGGGGCGATACGCAGTATTTT.